A single sample is the source of the 13 T cell receptor beta chains below, sequenced in a study of blood T cell repertoires in COVID-19. Method: immunoSEQ multiplex PCR; TCRdb's copy keeps in-frame clones and lacks some. The sample has under 250,000 clones; under 85% are singletons. Material: peripheral blood. All receptors derive from a man aged 25 to 45 who had recovered from COVID-19.

V gene TRBV7-2 combines with J gene TRBJ2-5, with D possibly being TRBD1 (5 bases). Trimming shortened V by 1 base and J by 4 bases, and 10 bases separated the two germline ends. CDR3 length: 14 residues. Per germline, CDR1 SGHTA and CDR2 FQGNSA. The CDR3 loop reads CASSLGRRGETQYF. CDR3 sequence (DNA): TGTGCCAGCAGCTTAGGTAGAAGGGGAGAGACCCAGTACTTC.

As DNA, the CDR3 is TGTGCCAGTAGCTGGTCTGTTAGCTCTGGAAACACCATATATTTT. Translating gives CASSWSVSSGNTIYF. The chain employs TRBV19 and TRBJ1-3; D call uncertain. V gave up 6 bases and J gave up 0 bases, with 12 bases separating them. In germline, CDR1 is LNHDA, CDR2 SQIVND (reference sequence). This CDR3 has 15 amino acids. The variable domain in full, completed from reference TRBV19 and TRBJ1-3, reads DGGITQSPKYLFRKEGQNVTLSCEQNLNHDAMYWYRQDPGQGLRLIYYSQIVNDFQKGDIAEGYSVSREKKESFPLTVTSAQKNPTAFYLCASSWSVSSGNTIYFGEGSWLTVV.

The V call is TRBV5-5, the J call TRBJ2-2; D perhaps matches TRBD1 (6 bases). Germline V gives CDR1 SGHKS, CDR2 YYEKEE (reference sequence). The CDR3 is 15 residues long. Trimming removed 1 base from V and 4 bases from J, with 11 bases in between. The CDR3 DNA sequence: TGTGCCAGCAGCTTGTTTCAGGGGAGCACCGGGGAGCTGTTTTTT. Translating gives CASSLFQGSTGELFF.

V usage is TRBV27 and J usage is TRBJ2-7; tentatively, D is TRBD1 (6 bases). The V and J ends lost 5 bases and 3 bases respectively, with 17 bases between them. This CDR3 is 15 amino acids long. The germline V gene has CDR1 MNHEY and CDR2 SMNVEV (reference sequence). CDR3 region: CASSPLDSFGYEQYF. CDR3 coding DNA: TGTGCCAGCAGTCCCCTGGACAGCTTCGGCTACGAGCAGTACTTC.

The chain links TRBV7-2 to TRBJ1-1; possibly TRBD1 for D (5 bases). In germline, CDR1 is SGHTA, CDR2 FQGNSA. Trimming stripped 1 base from V and 0 bases from J, with 15 bases between. The CDR3 extends over 17 amino acids. CDR3 protein: CASSLEYRLPMNTEAFF. In DNA, the CDR3 is TGTGCCAGCAGCTTAGAGTACAGGCTACCAATGAACACTGAAGCTTTCTTT.

The V and J genes are TRBV21-1 and TRBJ2-5; no check of the table's D call, TRBD1, against the DNA was made. TRBV21-1 is a pseudogene segment. The CDR3 extends over 15 amino acids. CDR3 sequence reads: CASSKGSGQGKTQYF. CDR3 DNA sequence: TGTGCCAGCAGCAAAGGGTCGGGACAGGGGAAGACCCAGTACTTC.

This rearrangement joins TRBV7-2 to TRBJ2-3, with D unresolved. The CDR3 extends over 14 amino acids. V dropped 2 bases and J dropped 3 bases, with 9 bases sitting between them. Germline V gene sequence: CDR1 SGHTA, CDR2 FQGNSA. The CDR3 region is CASSLPVRTDTQYF. The DNA of the CDR3 is TGTGCCAGCAGCTTACCGGTACGGACAGATACGCAGTATTTT. Looking up the rest from reference TRBV7-2 and TRBJ2-3 gives the full variable domain: GAGVSQSPSNKVTEKGKDVELRCDPISGHTALYWYRQSLGQGLEFLIYFQGNSAPDKSGLPSDRFSAERTGGSVSTLTIQRTQQEDSAVYLCASSLPVRTDTQYFGPGTRLTVL.

This clone was counted a single time. The chain combines TRBV4-2 with TRBJ1-1; 7 bases are shared with TRBD1. CDR3 length: 15 amino acids. Per germline, CDR1 LGHNA and CDR2 YNFKEQ. With V trimmed by 4 bases and J by 2 bases, 7 bases remained unmatched. The CDR3 coding sequence is TGTGCCAGCAGCCCCTCCGACAGGGATAACACTGAAGCTTTCTTT. This gives the protein CASSPSDRDNTEAFF.

This rearrangement joins TRBV2 to TRBJ2-6; D uncertain. This CDR3 comprises 16 residues. The V end lost 4 bases, the J end lost 2 bases, and 12 bases lay between the germline ends. CDR1 is SNHLY and CDR2 is FYNNEI in the germline V gene. In DNA, the CDR3 is TGTGCCAGCAGTGCATTCCGATCGGCTGGGGCCAACGTCCTGACTTTC. Its protein is CASSAFRSAGANVLTF.

Written as DNA, the CDR3 is TGCGCCAGCAGCTCCGGGACAGGACCCCACAATGAGCAGTTCTTC. As protein: CASSSGTGPHNEQFF. The chain combines TRBV5-1 with TRBJ2-1; 8 nucleotides match TRBD1. V trimming: 3 bases; J trimming: 5 bases; junction bases outside the gene matches: 7. The CDR3 has 15 amino acids. Germline CDR1 reads SGHRS; CDR2 reads YFSETQ.

This clone has just one count. This CDR3 is CASSFLQPGQETQYF. DNA for the CDR3: TGTGCCAGCAGCTTCCTCCAACCGGGCCAAGAGACCCAGTACTTC. This rearrangement joins TRBV5-4 to TRBJ2-5, with D unresolved. CDR1 SGHNT and CDR2 YYREEE come from the germline V gene (reference sequence). The germline V and J ends were trimmed by 2 bases and 1 base, with 12 bases remaining between them. The CDR3 consists of 15 residues.

This clone was detected only once. CDR3: CASSLKLAGGITDTQYF. The CDR3 DNA reads TGTGCCAGCAGCTTAAAGCTAGCGGGGGGGATAACAGATACGCAGTATTTT. The chain combines TRBV11-2 with TRBJ2-3; TRBD2 agrees at 12 bases. This CDR3 spans 17 amino acids. Germline lookup yields CDR1 SGHAT and CDR2 FQNNGV. V trimming: 2 bases; J trimming: 3 bases; junction bases outside the gene matches: 6.

This rearrangement joins TRBV7-9 to TRBJ1-1; possible D gene TRBD1, 6 bases. The CDR3 consists of 12 residues. V shed 6 bases and J shed 4 bases, with 9 bases lying between them. Germline CDR1 SEHNR, CDR2 FQNEAQ (reference sequence). DNA of the CDR3: TGTGCCAGCAGGAGGGGGGGCACTGAAGCTTTCTTT. Its protein is CASRRGGTEAFF.